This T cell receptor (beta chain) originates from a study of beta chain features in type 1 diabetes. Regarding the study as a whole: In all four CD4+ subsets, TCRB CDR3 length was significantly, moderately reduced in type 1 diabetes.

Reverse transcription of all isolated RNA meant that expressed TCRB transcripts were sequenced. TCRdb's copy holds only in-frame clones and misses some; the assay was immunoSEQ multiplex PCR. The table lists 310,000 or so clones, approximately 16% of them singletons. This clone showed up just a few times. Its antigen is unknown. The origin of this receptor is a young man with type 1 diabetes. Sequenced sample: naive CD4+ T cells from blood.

CDR3 nucleotides: TGTGCCAGCAGCCAAGATCGGACAGGGTTCGACGAGCAGTACTTC. This sequence encodes CASSQDRTGFDEQYF. The chain has TRBV14 and TRBJ2-7, with TRBD1 identical over 8 bases. V was pared by 0 bases and J by 5 bases, with 6 bases of the junction left unmatched. Germline-derived CDR1 and CDR2 are SGHDN and FVKESK. The CDR3 contains 15 residues. The variable domain in full, with the rest retrieved from reference TRBV14 and TRBJ2-7, is EAGVTQFPSHSVIEKGQTVTLRCDPISGHDNLYWYRRVMGKEIKFLLHFVKESKQDESGMPNNRFLAERTGGTYSTLKVQPAELEDSGVYFCASSQDRTGFDEQYFGPGTRLTVT.